A single sample is the source of the 21 T cell receptor beta chains below, sequenced in a study of T cell responses to AZD1222 COVID-19 vaccine. Repertoires were generated with immunoSEQ multiplex PCR, while TCRdb's copy carries only in-frame clones and drops some. The repertoire has around 130,000 clones, roughly 85% of them found once; the top ten carry about 8.6%. The sample was peripheral blood, taken on day 0 of AZD1222 vaccination. These receptors originate from an adult in good health.

The CDR3 DNA is TGTGCCAGCAGCTCTCAGGGGGGGGCCGATTCACCCCTCCACTTT. Translation gives CASSSQGGADSPLHF. The chain has TRBV7-2 and TRBJ1-6; TRBD1 agrees at 7 bases. From germline, CDR1 is SGHTA and CDR2 FQGNSA. With 4 bases clipped from V and 8 bases from J, the junction kept 8 bases outside the gene matches. This CDR3 is 15 amino acids long. Variable domain in full (rest from reference TRBV7-2 and TRBJ1-6): GAGVSQSPSNKVTEKGKDVELRCDPISGHTALYWYRQSLGQGLEFLIYFQGNSAPDKSGLPSDRFSAERTGGSVSTLTIQRTQQEDSAVYLCASSSQGGADSPLHFGNGTRLTVT.

V gene TRBV5-1 combines with J gene TRBJ1-2; D is unclear. V gave up 7 bases and J gave up 5 bases, with 21 bases separating them. The CDR3 runs 15 residues. Looked up from germline, CDR1 is SGHRS and CDR2 is YFSETQ. CDR3 amino acids: CASYEEPTQAYGYTF. The CDR3 nucleotides read TGCGCCAGCTACGAGGAGCCCACCCAGGCTTATGGCTACACCTTC.

The chain is built from TRBV5-1 and TRBJ1-1; 9 bases map to TRBD1. This CDR3 contains 14 residues. CDR1 and CDR2 (germline): SGHRS, YFSETQ. V dropped 2 bases and J dropped 5; count of bases not matched to a gene: 4. The CDR3 region is CASSFGQGKTEAFF. In DNA form, the CDR3 reads TGCGCCAGCAGCTTTGGACAGGGGAAAACTGAAGCTTTCTTT.

The rearrangement joins TRBV5-1 to TRBJ2-2, with D perhaps assigned TRBD1 or TRBD2 (5 bases each). Germline V lookup: CDR1 SGHRS, CDR2 YFSETQ. Trimming removed 3 bases at V and 1 base at J, with 10 bases between. The CDR3 consists of 15 residues. CDR3 in DNA: TGCGCCAGCAGCTCGGGACCAATGAACACCGGGGAGCTGTTTTTT. Encoded protein: CASSSGPMNTGELFF.

The chain recombines TRBV6-4 with TRBJ1-1; 9 bases align to TRBD1. The junction had 4 bases not matched to a gene; V was cut back by 10 bases and J by 1 base. Germline CDR1 MRHNA, CDR2 SNTAGT. The CDR3 totals 13 residues. The CDR3 bases are TGTGCCATTGAGACAGGGGGGAACACTGAAGCTTTCTTT. It translates to CAIETGGNTEAFF.

The sample holds a few counts of this clone. The chain joins TRBV14 to TRBJ2-5; the match to TRBD2 covers 13 bases. From germline, CDR1 is SGHDN and CDR2 FVKESK. The J segment lost 5 bases and the V segment lost 4 bases, leaving 7 bases of the junction unmatched. The CDR3 loop spans 16 amino acids. CDR3: CASSRGLAGAGETQYF. The CDR3, as DNA: TGTGCCAGCAGCCGCGGACTAGCGGGGGCAGGGGAGACCCAGTACTTC.

This sequence joins TRBV5-1 and TRBJ1-1; 9 positions agree with TRBD1. CDR1 SGHRS and CDR2 YFSETQ come from the germline V gene. The CDR3 contains 14 residues. After removal of 5 bases from V and 2 bases from J, the junction contained 4 bases not matched to a gene. The CDR3 here is CASRGQGENTEAFF. DNA of the CDR3: TGCGCCAGCAGGGGACAGGGAGAAAACACTGAAGCTTTCTTT.

This clone has at least ten counts. This rearrangement joins TRBV11-2 to TRBJ1-2; D gene uncertain. The CDR3 consists of 14 residues. Trimming took off 0 bases at V and 4 bases at J, with 9 bases between the two ends. Germline lookup yields CDR1 SGHAT and CDR2 FQNNGV. The DNA for the CDR3 is TGTGCCAGCAGCTTAGAGGCAGTTGGCTATGGCTACACCTTC. Its protein product is CASSLEAVGYGYTF.

The chain employs TRBV6-2 or TRBV6-3 and TRBJ2-5; D gene unclear. The CDR3 covers 14 residues. Trimming stripped 0 bases from V and 7 bases from J, with 12 bases between. Per the germline V gene, CDR1 is MNHEY and CDR2 is SVGEGT. The CDR3 is CASSYSGPSGTQYF. The CDR3 coding sequence is TGTGCCAGCAGTTACTCGGGTCCTTCGGGGACCCAGTACTTC.

This sequence joins TRBV5-5 and TRBJ1-3, with D unresolved. The CDR3 is made up of 18 amino acids. Deletions cut 0 bases from V and 0 bases from J, with 16 bases between. Germline V CDR1 and CDR2: SGHKS, YYEKEE (reference sequence). CDR3 amino acids: CASSLGPAVTFSGNTIYF. The CDR3 bases are TGTGCCAGCAGCTTGGGGCCCGCCGTGACGTTCTCTGGAAACACCATATATTTT.

CDR3: CASSDSPENNEQFF. Written as DNA, the CDR3 is TGTGCCAGCAGTGACTCCCCGGAGAACAATGAGCAGTTCTTC. The chain links TRBV6-4 to TRBJ2-1; no definite D call. Per the germline V gene, CDR1 is MRHNA and CDR2 is SNTAGT. Trimming shortened V by 0 bases and J by 5 bases, and 8 bases separated the two germline ends. The CDR3 is 14 amino acids.

The V gene is TRBV12-3 or TRBV12-4, the J gene TRBJ1-1; D is ambiguous. Trimming removed 6 bases from V and 6 bases from J, with 14 bases in between. The CDR3 length is 13 residues. The CDR3: CASRVAGLAEAFF. The CDR3 nucleotides read TGTGCCAGCAGAGTTGCGGGCCTCGCTGAAGCTTTCTTT.

The V gene is TRBV10-3, the J gene TRBJ1-2; tentatively, D is TRBD1 (6 bases). Germline CDR1 and CDR2: ENHRY and SYGVKD. The V and J ends lost 10 bases and 1 base respectively, with 10 bases between them. The length of the CDR3 is 12 residues. DNA for the CDR3: TGTGCCACCGGACAGAGTAACTATGGCTACACCTTC. Translation gives CATGQSNYGYTF.

The chain uses TRBV5-4 and TRBJ1-6; 12 bases match TRBD1. Germline-derived CDR1 and CDR2 are SGHNT and YYREEE (reference sequence). V trimming: 3 bases; J trimming: 8 bases; junction bases outside the gene matches: 3. CDR3 size: 15 residues. In nucleotides, the CDR3 is TGTGCCAGCAGCTCCCGGGACAGGGGGCATTCACCCCTCCACTTT. The encoded protein is CASSSRDRGHSPLHF.

The chain has TRBV18 and TRBJ2-7; D perhaps matches TRBD1 (5 bases). The CDR3 contains 14 residues. The V gene lost 3 bases and the J gene lost 4 bases, with 13 bases spanning the gap. Per the germline V gene, CDR1 is KGHSH and CDR2 is LQKENI. The CDR3 here is CASSPNQGKYEQYF. As DNA, the CDR3 is TGTGCCAGCTCACCTAATCAGGGAAAGTACGAGCAGTACTTC.

This chain uses TRBV18 with TRBJ1-6; 7 positions match TRBD1. Unmatched junction bases numbered 7, after V lost 1 base and J lost 7 bases. Germline assignment: CDR1 KGHSH and CDR2 LQKENI. The length of the CDR3 is 16 residues. CDR3 in amino acids: CASSPRLTGMNSPLHF. CDR3 DNA sequence: TGTGCCAGCTCACCACGCTTGACAGGGATGAATTCACCCCTCCACTTT.

The V gene is TRBV7-9, the J gene TRBJ2-7; D unclear. The CDR3 runs to 15 residues. Germline V gene data show CDR1 as SEHNR and CDR2 as FQNEAQ (reference sequence). Trimming pared 3 bases from V and 0 bases from J, leaving 12 bases between. As DNA, the CDR3 is TGTGCCAGCAGCTTGGAGCCTATTAGCTCCTACGAGCAGTACTTC. This encodes CASSLEPISSYEQYF.

This chain joins TRBV30 and TRBJ2-2, with D unclear. From germline, CDR1 is GTSNPN and CDR2 SVGIG (reference sequence). With 2 bases removed from V and 7 bases from J, the gap between germline ends came to 11 bases. The CDR3 is 13 residues long. CDR3 DNA sequence: TGTGCCTGGAGTATAAACACGGGCGGGGAGCTGTTTTTT. It translates to CAWSINTGGELFF.

The chain links TRBV24-1 to TRBJ2-7; D perhaps matches TRBD2 (5 bases). The germline V gene encodes CDR1 KGHDR and CDR2 SFDVKD. This CDR3 spans 13 amino acids. V lost 2 bases and J 2 bases, leaving 6 bases between the germline ends. The CDR3 nucleotides read TGTGCCACCAGTGATTCCGGGACCTACGAGCAGTACTTC. Amino acid sequence: CATSDSGTYEQYF.

The chain has TRBV6-5 and TRBJ1-2, with D maybe TRBD1 (6 bases). With 7 bases removed from V and 4 bases from J, the gap between germline ends came to 13 bases. Germline assignment: CDR1 MNHEY and CDR2 SVGAGI. CDR3 length equals 13 residues. As DNA, the CDR3 is TGTGCCAGCAAACCCTTGGACAGCTATGGCTACACCTTC. Translated: CASKPLDSYGYTF.

The V gene is TRBV27, the J gene TRBJ2-5; a possible D gene is TRBD2 (6 bases). With 5 bases removed from V and 4 bases from J, the gap between germline ends came to 20 bases. The CDR3 length is 16 residues. Germline V gives CDR1 MNHEY, CDR2 SMNVEV (reference sequence). The CDR3 is CASSLSGPRGLETQYF. The DNA of the CDR3 is TGTGCCAGCAGTCTCAGCGGGCCACGAGGATTAGAGACCCAGTACTTC.